The clone carrying this T cell receptor beta chain was seen a few times. Its antigen remains unknown. The CDR3 extends over 12 amino acids. Germline assignment: CDR1 DFQATT and CDR2 SNEGSKA (reference sequence). Trimming took off 0 bases at V and 9 bases at J, with 9 bases between the two ends. This specimen belongs to a study of T-cell reconstitution after alpha-beta-depleted transplantation in children. The study's findings and limits: The authors attributed T-cell counts and diversity one year after transplant mostly to newly produced T cells.

Preparation of the TCRbeta library was carried out with unique molecular identifiers. TCRdb reanalysed the PCR reads using MiXCR and keeps one entry per CDR3 protein. The sample gives 450,000 to 550,000 distinct CDR3 sequences, approximately 10% of which show up once; 14% is in the top ten. The chain carries TRBV20-1 and TRBJ2-1; no clear D gene. The sequence was collected from a female patient aged 2 to 10 who had a stem cell transplant for aplastic anemia, so the T cells may come from the graft donor. Sequencing used PBMCs, mostly from graft donor cells, obtained 180 days after TCRalphabeta/CD19-depleted stem cell transplant. This CDR3 is CSARDRWSEQFF. Here the CDR3 DNA reads TGCAGTGCTAGAGATCGATGGAGTGAGCAGTTCTTC.